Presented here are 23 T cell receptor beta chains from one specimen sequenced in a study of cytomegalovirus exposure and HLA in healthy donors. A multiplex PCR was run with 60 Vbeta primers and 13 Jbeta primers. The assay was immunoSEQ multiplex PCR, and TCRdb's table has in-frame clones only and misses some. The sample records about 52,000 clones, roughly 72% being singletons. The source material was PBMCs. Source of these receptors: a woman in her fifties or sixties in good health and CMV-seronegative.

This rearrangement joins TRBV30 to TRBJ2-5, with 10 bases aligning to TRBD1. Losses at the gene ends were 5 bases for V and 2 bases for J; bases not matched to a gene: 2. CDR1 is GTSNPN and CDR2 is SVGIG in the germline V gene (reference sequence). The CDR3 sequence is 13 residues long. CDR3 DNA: TGTGCCTGGGACAGGGGGCTTCAAGAGACCCAGTACTTC. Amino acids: CAWDRGLQETQYF. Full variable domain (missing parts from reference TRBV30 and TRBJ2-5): SQTIHQWPATLVQPVGSPLSLECTVEGTSNPNLYWYRQAAGRGLQLLFYSVGIGQISSEVPQNLSASRPQDRQFILSSKKLLLSDSGFYLCAWDRGLQETQYFGPGTRLLVL.

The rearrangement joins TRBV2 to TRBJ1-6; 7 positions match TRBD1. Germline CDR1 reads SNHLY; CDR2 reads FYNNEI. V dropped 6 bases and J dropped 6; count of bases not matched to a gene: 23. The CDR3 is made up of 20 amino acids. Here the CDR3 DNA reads TGTGCCAGCAGACCCACTGACAGGGCCATTCCAATATCGCTTAATTCACCCCTCCACTTT. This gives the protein CASRPTDRAIPISLNSPLHF.

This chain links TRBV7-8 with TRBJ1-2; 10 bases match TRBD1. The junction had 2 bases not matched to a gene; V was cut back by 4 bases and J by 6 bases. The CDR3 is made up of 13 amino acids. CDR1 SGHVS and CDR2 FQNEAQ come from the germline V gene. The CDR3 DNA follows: TGTGCCAGCAGCTCCGGGACAGGGGATGGCTACACCTTC. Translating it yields CASSSGTGDGYTF.

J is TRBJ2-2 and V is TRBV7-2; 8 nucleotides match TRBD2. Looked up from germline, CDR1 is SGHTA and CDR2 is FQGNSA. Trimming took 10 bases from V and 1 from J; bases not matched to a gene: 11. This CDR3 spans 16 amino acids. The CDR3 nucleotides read TGTGCCACCCTTAACCGTGCGGGGGGGAACACCGGGGAGCTGTTTTTT. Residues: CATLNRAGGNTGELFF.

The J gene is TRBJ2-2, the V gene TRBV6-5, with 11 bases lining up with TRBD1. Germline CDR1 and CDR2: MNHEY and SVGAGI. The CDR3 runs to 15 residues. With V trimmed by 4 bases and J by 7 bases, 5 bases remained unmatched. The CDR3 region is CASSSWTGGIGELFF. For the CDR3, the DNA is TGTGCCAGCAGTTCGTGGACAGGGGGCATCGGGGAGCTGTTTTTT.

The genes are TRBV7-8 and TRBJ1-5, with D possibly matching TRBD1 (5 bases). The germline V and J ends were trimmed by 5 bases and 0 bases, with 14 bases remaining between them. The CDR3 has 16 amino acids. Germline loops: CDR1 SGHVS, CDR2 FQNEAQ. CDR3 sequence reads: CASSERRGISNQPQHF. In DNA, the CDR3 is TGTGCCAGCAGCGAACGGAGGGGTATTAGCAATCAGCCCCAGCATTTT. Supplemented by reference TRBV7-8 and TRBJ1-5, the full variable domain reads GAGVSQSPRYKVAKRGQDVALRCDPISGHVSLFWYQQALGQGPEFLTYFQNEAQLDKSGLPSDRFFAERPEGSVSTLKIQRTQQEDSAVYLCASSERRGISNQPQHFGDGTRLSIL.

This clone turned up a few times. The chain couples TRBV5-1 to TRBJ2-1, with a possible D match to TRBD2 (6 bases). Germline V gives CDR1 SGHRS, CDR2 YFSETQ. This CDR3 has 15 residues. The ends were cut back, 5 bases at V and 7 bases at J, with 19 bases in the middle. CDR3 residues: CASSRSGNGVNEQFF. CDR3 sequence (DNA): TGCGCCAGCAGTCGTAGCGGAAACGGGGTAAATGAGCAGTTCTTC.

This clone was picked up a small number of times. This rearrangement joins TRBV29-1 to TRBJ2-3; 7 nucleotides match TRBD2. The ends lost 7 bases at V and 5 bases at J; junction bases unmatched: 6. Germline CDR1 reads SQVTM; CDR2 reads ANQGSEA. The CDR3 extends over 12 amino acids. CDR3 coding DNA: TGCAGCGGGGCGGGAGAGTTAGATACGCAGTATTTT. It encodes CSGAGELDTQYF.

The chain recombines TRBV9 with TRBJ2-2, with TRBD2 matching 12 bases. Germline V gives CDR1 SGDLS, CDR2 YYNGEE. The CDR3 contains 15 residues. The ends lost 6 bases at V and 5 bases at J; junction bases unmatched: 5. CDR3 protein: CASTLAGGITGELFF. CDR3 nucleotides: TGTGCCAGCACCCTAGCGGGAGGGATTACCGGGGAGCTGTTTTTT.

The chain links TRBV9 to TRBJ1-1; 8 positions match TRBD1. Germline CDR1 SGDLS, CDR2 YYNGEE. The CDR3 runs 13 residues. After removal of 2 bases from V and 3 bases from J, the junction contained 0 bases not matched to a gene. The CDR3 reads CASSVGQDTEAFF. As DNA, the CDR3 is TGTGCCAGCAGCGTGGGACAGGACACTGAAGCTTTCTTT.

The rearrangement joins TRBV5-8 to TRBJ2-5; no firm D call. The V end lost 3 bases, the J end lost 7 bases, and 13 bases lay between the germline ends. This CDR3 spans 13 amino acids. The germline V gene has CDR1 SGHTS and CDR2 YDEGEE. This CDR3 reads CASSSRSPGTQYF. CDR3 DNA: TGTGCCAGCAGCTCACGGAGCCCTGGGACCCAGTACTTC. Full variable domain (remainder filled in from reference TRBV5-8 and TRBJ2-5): EAGVTQSPTHLIKTRGQQATLRCSPISGHTSVYWYQQALGLGLQFLLWYDEGEERNRGNFPPRFSGRQFPNYSSELNVNALELEDSALYLCASSSRSPGTQYFGPGTRLLVL.

Here the CDR3 DNA reads TGTGCCAGCAGCTTAGAAATGACAGGGCGGGGAGATACGCAGTATTTT. Translation: CASSLEMTGRGDTQYF. The chain recombines TRBV7-7 with TRBJ2-3, with D tentatively TRBD1 (7 bases). The CDR3 has 16 amino acids. Germline CDR1 reads SSHAT; CDR2 reads FNYEAQ (reference sequence). Trimming left V 1 base short and J 5 bases short, with 16 bases between.

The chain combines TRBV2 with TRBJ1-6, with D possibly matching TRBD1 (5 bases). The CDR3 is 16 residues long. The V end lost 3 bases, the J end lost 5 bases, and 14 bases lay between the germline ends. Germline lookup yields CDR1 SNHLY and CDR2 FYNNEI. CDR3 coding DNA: TGTGCCAGCAGTGAGCGGGGGTTAGGGAATAATTCACCCCTCCACTTT. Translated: CASSERGLGNNSPLHF.

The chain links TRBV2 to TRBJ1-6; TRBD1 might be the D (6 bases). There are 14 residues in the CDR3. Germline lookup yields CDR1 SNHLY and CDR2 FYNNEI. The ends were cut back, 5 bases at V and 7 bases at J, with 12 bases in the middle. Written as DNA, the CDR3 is TGTGCCAGCAGTACCGGGACAAGGAATTCACCCCTCCACTTT. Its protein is CASSTGTRNSPLHF. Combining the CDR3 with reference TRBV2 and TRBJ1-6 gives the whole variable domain EPEVTQTPSHQVTQMGQEVILRCVPISNHLYFYWYRQILGQKVEFLVSFYNNEISEKSEIFDDQFSVERPDGSNFTLKIRSTKLEDSAMYFCASSTGTRNSPLHFGNGTRLTVT.

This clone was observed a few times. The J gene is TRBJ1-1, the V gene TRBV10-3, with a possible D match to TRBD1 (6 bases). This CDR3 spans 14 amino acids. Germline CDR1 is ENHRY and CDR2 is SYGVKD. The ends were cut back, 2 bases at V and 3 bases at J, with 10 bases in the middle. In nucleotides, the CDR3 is TGTGCCATCAGTGAGCCGGGGGGGCACACTGAAGCTTTCTTT. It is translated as CAISEPGGHTEAFF.

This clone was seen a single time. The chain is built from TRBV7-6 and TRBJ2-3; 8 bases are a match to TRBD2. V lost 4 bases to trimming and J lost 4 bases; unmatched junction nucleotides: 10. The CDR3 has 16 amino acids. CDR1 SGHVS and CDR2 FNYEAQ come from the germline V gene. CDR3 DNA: TGTGCCAGCAGCTCGACAGGCGGGAGGTTCTCAGATACGCAGTATTTT. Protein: CASSSTGGRFSDTQYF.

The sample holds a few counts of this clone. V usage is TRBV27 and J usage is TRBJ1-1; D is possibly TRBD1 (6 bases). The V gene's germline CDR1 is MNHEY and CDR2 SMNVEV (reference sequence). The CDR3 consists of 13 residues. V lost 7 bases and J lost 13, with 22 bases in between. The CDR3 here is CASTPIEGGGVFF. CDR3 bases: TGTGCCAGCACCCCAATAGAGGGGGGGGGTGTTTTCTTT.

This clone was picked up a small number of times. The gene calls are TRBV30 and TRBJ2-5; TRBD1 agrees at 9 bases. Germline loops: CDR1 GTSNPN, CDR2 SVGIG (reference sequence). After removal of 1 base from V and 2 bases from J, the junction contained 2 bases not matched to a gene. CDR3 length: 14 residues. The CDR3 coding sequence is TGTGCCTGGAGTGGGGGGACAGGGCAAGAGACCCAGTACTTC. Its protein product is CAWSGGTGQETQYF.

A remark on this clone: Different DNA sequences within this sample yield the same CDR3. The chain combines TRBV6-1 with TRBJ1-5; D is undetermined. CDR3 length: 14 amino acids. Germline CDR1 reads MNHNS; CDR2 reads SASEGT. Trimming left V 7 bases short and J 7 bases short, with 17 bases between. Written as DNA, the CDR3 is TGTGCCAGCAAGGAACGCGGGGTGGGCCAGCCCCAGCATTTT. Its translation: CASKERGVGQPQHF.

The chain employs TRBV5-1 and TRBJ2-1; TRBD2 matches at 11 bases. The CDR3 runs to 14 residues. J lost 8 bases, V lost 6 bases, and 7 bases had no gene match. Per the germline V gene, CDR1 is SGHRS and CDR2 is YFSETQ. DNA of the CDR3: TGCGCCAGCAACGCACTAGCGGGAGCGGATGAGCAGTTCTTC. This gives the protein CASNALAGADEQFF.

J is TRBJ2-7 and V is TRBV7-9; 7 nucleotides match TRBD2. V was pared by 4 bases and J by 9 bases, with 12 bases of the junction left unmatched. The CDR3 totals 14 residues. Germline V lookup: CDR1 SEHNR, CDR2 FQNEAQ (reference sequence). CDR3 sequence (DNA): TGTGCCAGCAGCTCCGGGACTACCTACGAAGTGCAGTACTTC. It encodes CASSSGTTYEVQYF.

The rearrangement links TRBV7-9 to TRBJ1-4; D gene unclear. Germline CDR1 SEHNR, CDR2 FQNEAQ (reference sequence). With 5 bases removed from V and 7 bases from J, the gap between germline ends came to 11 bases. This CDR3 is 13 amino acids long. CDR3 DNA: TGTGCCAGCAGCCCGGGGAGGGCTGAAAAACTGTTTTTT. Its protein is CASSPGRAEKLFF.

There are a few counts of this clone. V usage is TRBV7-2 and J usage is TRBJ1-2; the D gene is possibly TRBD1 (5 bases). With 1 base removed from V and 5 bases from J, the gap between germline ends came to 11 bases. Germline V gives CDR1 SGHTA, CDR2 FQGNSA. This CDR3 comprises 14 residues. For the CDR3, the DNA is TGTGCCAGCAGCTTAGACGACAGAAGGTATGGCTACACCTTC. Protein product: CASSLDDRRYGYTF.